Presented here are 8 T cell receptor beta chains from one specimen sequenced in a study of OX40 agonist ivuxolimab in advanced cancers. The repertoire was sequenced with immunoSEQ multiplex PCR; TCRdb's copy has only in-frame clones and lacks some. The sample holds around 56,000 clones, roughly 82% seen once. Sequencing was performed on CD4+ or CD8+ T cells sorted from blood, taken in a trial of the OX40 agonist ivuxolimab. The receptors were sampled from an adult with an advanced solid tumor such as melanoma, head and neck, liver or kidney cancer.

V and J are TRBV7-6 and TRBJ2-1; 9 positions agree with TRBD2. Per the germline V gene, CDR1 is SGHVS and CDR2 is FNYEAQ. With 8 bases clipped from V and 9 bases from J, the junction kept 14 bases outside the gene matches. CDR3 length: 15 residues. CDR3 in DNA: TGTGCCAGCGCCGCCCTGGCGGGAGGGCCTGGTGAGCAGTTCTTC. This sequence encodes CASAALAGGPGEQFF.

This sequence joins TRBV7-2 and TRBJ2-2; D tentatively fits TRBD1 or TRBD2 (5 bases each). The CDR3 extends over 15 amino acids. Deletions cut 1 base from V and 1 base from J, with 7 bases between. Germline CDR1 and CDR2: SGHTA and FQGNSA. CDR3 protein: CASSLGDRNTGELFF. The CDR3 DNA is TGTGCCAGCAGCTTAGGGGACCGGAACACCGGGGAGCTGTTTTTT.

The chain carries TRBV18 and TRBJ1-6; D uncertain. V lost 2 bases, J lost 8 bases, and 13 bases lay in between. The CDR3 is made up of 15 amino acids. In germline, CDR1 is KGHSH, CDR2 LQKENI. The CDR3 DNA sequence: TGTGCCAGCTCACCAATGGGAGGCCTTGATTCACCCCTCCACTTT. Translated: CASSPMGGLDSPLHF.

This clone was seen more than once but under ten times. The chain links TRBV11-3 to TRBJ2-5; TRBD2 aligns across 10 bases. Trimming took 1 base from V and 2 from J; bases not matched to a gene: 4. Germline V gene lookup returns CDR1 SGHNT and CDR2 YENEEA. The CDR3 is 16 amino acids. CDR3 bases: TGTGCCAGCAGCTTAGGGGTGACTAGCGGGCAAGAGACCCAGTACTTC. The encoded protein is CASSLGVTSGQETQYF.

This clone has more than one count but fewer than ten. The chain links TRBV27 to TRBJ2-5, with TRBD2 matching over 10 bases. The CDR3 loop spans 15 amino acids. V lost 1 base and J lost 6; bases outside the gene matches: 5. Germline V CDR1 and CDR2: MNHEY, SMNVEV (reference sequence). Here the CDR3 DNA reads TGTGCCAGCAGTTTATGGACTAGCGGAGACAAGACCCAGTACTTC. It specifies CASSLWTSGDKTQYF.

DNA for the CDR3: TGTGCCAGCAGCCCGTTTCCAGGGGGCCAACTAGCCTACGAGCAGTACTTC. Translating gives CASSPFPGGQLAYEQYF. The chain carries TRBV5-8 and TRBJ2-7; 8 nucleotides align to TRBD1. The CDR3 covers 17 residues. Germline V gene sequence: CDR1 SGHTS, CDR2 YDEGEE. Germline trimming cut 4 bases from V and 2 bases from J; bases unmatched to any gene: 14.

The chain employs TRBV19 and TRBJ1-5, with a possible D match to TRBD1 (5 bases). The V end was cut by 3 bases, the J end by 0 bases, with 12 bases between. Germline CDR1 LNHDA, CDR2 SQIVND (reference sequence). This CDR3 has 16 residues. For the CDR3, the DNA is TGTGCCAGTAGTATCCAGGGCCCAGTTAGCAATCAGCCCCAGCATTTT. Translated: CASSIQGPVSNQPQHF.

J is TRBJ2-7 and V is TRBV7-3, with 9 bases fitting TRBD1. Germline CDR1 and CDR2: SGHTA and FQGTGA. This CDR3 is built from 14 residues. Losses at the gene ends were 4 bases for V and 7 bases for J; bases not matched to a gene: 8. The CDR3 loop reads CASSSSPGTGEQYF. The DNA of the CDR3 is TGTGCCAGCAGCTCAAGTCCCGGGACAGGGGAGCAGTACTTC.